These T cell receptor beta chains were read from a single sample in a study of CD8 T cells in Susac syndrome. TCRdb processed the immunoSEQ multiplex PCR reads anew with MiXCR; each CDR3 protein has one entry. Of over 200,000 distinct CDR3 sequences in the sample, 85% to 95% were seen once. The specimen sequenced was CD4+ T cells from PBMCs. The receptors originated from a human donor with multiple sclerosis. Each CDR3 is given with its conserved first and last residue. The D gene is left open where the match is weak. Size is omitted from some rows. Given values are once, few, many or a class for expanded clones.

>TRBJ2-5|.|.|TRBV24-1
CATSDSKTQYF
TGTGCCACCAGTGATTCGAAGACCCAGTACTTC
>TRBJ2-5|.|.|TRBV6-6
CASTGGGGETQYF
TGTGCCAGCACCGGAGGCGGAGGAGAGACCCAGTACTTC
>TRBJ1-2|.|TRBD1|TRBV14
CASSPIGTVDYTF
TGTGCCAGCAGCCCAATAGGGACAGTGGACTACACCTTC
>TRBJ2-1|.|.|TRBV30
CAWTALIINEQFF
TGTGCCTGGACCGCCCTAATCATCAATGAGCAGTTCTTC
>TRBJ2-6|once|.|TRBV10-3
CAISPLEKSSGANVLTF
TGTGCCATCAGTCCGCTTGAGAAGAGCAGTGGGGCCAACGTCCTGACTTTC
>TRBJ2-3|.|.|TRBV12-5
CASGLGEAILHTQYF
TGTGCTAGTGGTTTGGGGGAAGCGATACTCCATACGCAGTATTTT
>TRBJ2-1|.|TRBD2|TRBV7-2
CVSSPNAGGPYNEQFF
TGTGTTAGCAGCCCAAACGCGGGGGGCCCCTACAATGAGCAGTTCTTC
>TRBJ2-2|.|.|TRBV2
CASEREWTTGELFF
TGTGCCAGCGAAAGGGAATGGACCACCGGGGAGCTGTTTTTT
>TRBJ1-1|.|TRBD1|TRBV15
CATSRGRDRAEAFF
TGTGCCACCAGCAGAGGCCGGGACAGGGCTGAAGCTTTCTTT
>TRBJ2-1|.|.|TRBV12-3/TRBV12-4
CASSLRSEQFF
TGTGCCAGCAGTTTAAGGAGTGAGCAGTTCTTC
>TRBJ1-2|once|TRBD1|TRBV3-1
CASSPSRDRGGGYTF
TGTGCCAGCAGCCCCAGCCGGGACAGGGGTGGAGGCTACACCTTC
>TRBJ2-5|.|.|TRBV7-9
CASSLLGYQETQYF
TGTGCCAGCAGCTTACTGGGGTACCAAGAGACCCAGTACTTC
>TRBJ2-3|.|.|TRBV4-1
CASSQDLQGPDTQYF
TGCGCCAGCAGCCAAGATCTCCAGGGGCCAGATACGCAGTATTTT
>TRBJ2-5|.|.|TRBV20-1
CSAEDVLETQYF
TGCAGTGCTGAAGATGTACTAGAGACCCAGTACTTC
>TRBJ2-4|.|.|TRBV30
CAWSLVLAKNIQYF
TGTGCCTGGAGTTTAGTTCTAGCCAAAAACATTCAGTACTTC
>TRBJ2-3|.|TRBD2|TRBV20-1
CSAQTSGGIHTQYF
TGCAGTGCACAGACTAGCGGGGGGATACATACGCAGTATTTT
>TRBJ1-1|.|TRBD1|TRBV20-1
CSARNRGRNTEAFF
TGCAGTGCTAGGAACAGGGGGAGGAACACTGAAGCTTTCTTT
>TRBJ2-1|.|.|TRBV30
CAWSRSWGANEQFF
TGTGCCTGGAGTCGGTCATGGGGGGCCAATGAGCAGTTCTTC
>TRBJ2-1|once|.|TRBV5-1
CASSFREPRSYNEQFF
TGCGCCAGCAGCTTCCGGGAACCACGTTCCTACAATGAGCAGTTCTTC
>TRBJ2-1|.|TRBD2|TRBV20-1
CSAPSGGVVNEQFF
TGCAGTGCCCCTAGCGGGGGGGTGGTCAATGAGCAGTTCTTC
>TRBJ1-2|.|.|TRBV12-3/TRBV12-4
CASSLWGAEGYTF
TGTGCCAGCAGCCTCTGGGGGGCTGAGGGCTACACCTTC
>TRBJ2-3|.|.|TRBV20-1
CSAMDYTDTQYF
TGCAGTGCTATGGACTACACAGATACGCAGTATTTT
>TRBJ2-2|.|TRBD1|TRBV20-1
CSASYWGTGATGELFF
TGCAGTGCTAGTTACTGGGGGACAGGGGCCACCGGGGAGCTGTTTTTT
>TRBJ2-1|.|TRBD2|TRBV20-1
CSAGGTSVYNEQFF
TGCAGTGCAGGTGGGACTAGTGTTTACAATGAGCAGTTCTTC
>TRBJ1-1|.|.|TRBV3-1
CASSQVGGRTEAFF
TGTGCCAGCAGCCAAGTAGGGGGTAGGACTGAAGCTTTCTTT
>TRBJ2-5|once|TRBD1|TRBV5-4
CASSFRYGTGGGETQYF
TGTGCCAGCAGCTTCAGATACGGGACAGGGGGCGGGGAGACCCAGTACTTC
>TRBJ2-1|.|TRBD1|TRBV29-1
CSPGTGRGEQFF
TGCAGCCCTGGGACAGGGAGAGGAGAGCAGTTCTTC
>TRBJ1-1|once|.|TRBV13
CASRRGSSVGTEAFF
TGTGCCAGCAGGCGGGGCAGTTCGGTGGGCACTGAAGCTTTCTTT
>TRBJ2-4|.|.|TRBV3-1
CASSQDPEVDIQYF
TGTGCCAGCAGCCAAGATCCCGAGGTCGACATTCAGTACTTC
>TRBJ2-2|.|TRBD2|TRBV7-2
CASSWTRSGELFF
TGTGCCAGCAGCTGGACTAGATCCGGGGAGCTGTTTTTT
>TRBJ1-5|once|.|TRBV9
CASSVALSQPQHF
TGTGCCAGCAGCGTAGCCTTGAGCCAGCCCCAGCATTTT
>TRBJ1-2|.|.|TRBV3-1
CASSQVEGIGYTF
TGTGCCAGCAGCCAAGTGGAGGGGATAGGCTACACCTTC
>TRBJ1-4|.|.|TRBV13
CASSLGTRNEKLFF
TGTGCCAGCAGCTTAGGGACAAGGAATGAAAAACTGTTTTTT
>TRBJ2-2|.|.|TRBV3-1
CASSPMAGNTGELFF
TGTGCCAGCAGTCCCATGGCAGGGAACACCGGGGAGCTGTTTTTT
>TRBJ2-7|.|.|TRBV3-1
CASSQAVTKYEQYF
TGTGCCAGCAGCCAAGCAGTCACGAAATACGAGCAGTACTTC
>TRBJ2-3|.|.|TRBV7-2
CASSRLVASPDTQYF
TGTGCCAGCAGCCGATTAGTGGCGAGCCCAGATACGCAGTATTTT
>TRBJ2-3|.|.|TRBV6-5
CASAQTDTQYF
TGTGCCAGCGCTCAGACAGATACGCAGTATTTT
>TRBJ1-2|.|TRBD1|TRBV5-6
CASSLPGQEIYGYTF
TGTGCCAGCAGCCTGCCGGGACAGGAAATTTATGGCTACACCTTC
>TRBJ1-6|.|TRBD1|TRBV20-1
CSASGGDRLNSPLHF
TGCAGTGCTAGTGGGGGGGACAGACTTAATTCACCCCTCCACTTT
>TRBJ1-2|.|TRBD1|TRBV5-4
CASSAPDRNYGYTF
TGTGCCAGCAGCGCCCCGGACAGGAACTATGGCTACACCTTC
>TRBJ2-5|.|TRBD2|TRBV9
CASSFRSGVETQYF
TGTGCCAGCAGTTTTCGAAGCGGGGTGGAGACCCAGTACTTC
>TRBJ1-1|.|.|TRBV2
CASSAENTEAFF
TGTGCCAGCAGTGCGGAGAACACTGAAGCTTTCTTT
>TRBJ1-6|.|TRBD1|TRBV25-1
CASIGTDFSPLHF
TGTGCCAGCATTGGGACAGATTTTTCACCCCTCCACTTT
>TRBJ2-3|.|TRBD1|TRBV3-1
CASSPQTGAADTQYF
TGTGCCAGCAGCCCCCAGACAGGGGCAGCAGATACGCAGTATTTT
>TRBJ2-2|.|.|TRBV29-1
CSVEALHRAGGTGELFF
TGCAGCGTTGAAGCCTTACACAGGGCTGGAGGCACCGGGGAGCTGTTTTTT
>TRBJ1-2|.|.|TRBV20-1
CSATGTEGYTF
TGCAGTGCTACCGGGACGGAGGGCTACACCTTC
>TRBJ1-2|.|.|TRBV9
CASSVSISRNYGYTF
TGTGCCAGCAGCGTTAGTATTAGCAGGAATTATGGCTACACCTTC
>TRBJ1-2|once|TRBD1|TRBV27
CASADRGRYGYTF
TGTGCCAGCGCGGACAGGGGTCGGTATGGCTACACCTTC
>TRBJ1-6|once|TRBD1|TRBV2
CASRRDRGNSPLHF
TGTGCCAGCAGGAGGGACAGGGGGAATTCACCCCTCCACTTT
>TRBJ2-2|.|.|TRBV29-1
CSGSGDNTGELFF
TGCAGCGGGTCCGGAGACAACACCGGGGAGCTGTTTTTT
>TRBJ2-7|.|TRBD1|TRBV30
CAWSFRDRVSLEQYF
TGTGCCTGGAGCTTTAGGGACAGGGTATCCCTCGAGCAGTACTTC